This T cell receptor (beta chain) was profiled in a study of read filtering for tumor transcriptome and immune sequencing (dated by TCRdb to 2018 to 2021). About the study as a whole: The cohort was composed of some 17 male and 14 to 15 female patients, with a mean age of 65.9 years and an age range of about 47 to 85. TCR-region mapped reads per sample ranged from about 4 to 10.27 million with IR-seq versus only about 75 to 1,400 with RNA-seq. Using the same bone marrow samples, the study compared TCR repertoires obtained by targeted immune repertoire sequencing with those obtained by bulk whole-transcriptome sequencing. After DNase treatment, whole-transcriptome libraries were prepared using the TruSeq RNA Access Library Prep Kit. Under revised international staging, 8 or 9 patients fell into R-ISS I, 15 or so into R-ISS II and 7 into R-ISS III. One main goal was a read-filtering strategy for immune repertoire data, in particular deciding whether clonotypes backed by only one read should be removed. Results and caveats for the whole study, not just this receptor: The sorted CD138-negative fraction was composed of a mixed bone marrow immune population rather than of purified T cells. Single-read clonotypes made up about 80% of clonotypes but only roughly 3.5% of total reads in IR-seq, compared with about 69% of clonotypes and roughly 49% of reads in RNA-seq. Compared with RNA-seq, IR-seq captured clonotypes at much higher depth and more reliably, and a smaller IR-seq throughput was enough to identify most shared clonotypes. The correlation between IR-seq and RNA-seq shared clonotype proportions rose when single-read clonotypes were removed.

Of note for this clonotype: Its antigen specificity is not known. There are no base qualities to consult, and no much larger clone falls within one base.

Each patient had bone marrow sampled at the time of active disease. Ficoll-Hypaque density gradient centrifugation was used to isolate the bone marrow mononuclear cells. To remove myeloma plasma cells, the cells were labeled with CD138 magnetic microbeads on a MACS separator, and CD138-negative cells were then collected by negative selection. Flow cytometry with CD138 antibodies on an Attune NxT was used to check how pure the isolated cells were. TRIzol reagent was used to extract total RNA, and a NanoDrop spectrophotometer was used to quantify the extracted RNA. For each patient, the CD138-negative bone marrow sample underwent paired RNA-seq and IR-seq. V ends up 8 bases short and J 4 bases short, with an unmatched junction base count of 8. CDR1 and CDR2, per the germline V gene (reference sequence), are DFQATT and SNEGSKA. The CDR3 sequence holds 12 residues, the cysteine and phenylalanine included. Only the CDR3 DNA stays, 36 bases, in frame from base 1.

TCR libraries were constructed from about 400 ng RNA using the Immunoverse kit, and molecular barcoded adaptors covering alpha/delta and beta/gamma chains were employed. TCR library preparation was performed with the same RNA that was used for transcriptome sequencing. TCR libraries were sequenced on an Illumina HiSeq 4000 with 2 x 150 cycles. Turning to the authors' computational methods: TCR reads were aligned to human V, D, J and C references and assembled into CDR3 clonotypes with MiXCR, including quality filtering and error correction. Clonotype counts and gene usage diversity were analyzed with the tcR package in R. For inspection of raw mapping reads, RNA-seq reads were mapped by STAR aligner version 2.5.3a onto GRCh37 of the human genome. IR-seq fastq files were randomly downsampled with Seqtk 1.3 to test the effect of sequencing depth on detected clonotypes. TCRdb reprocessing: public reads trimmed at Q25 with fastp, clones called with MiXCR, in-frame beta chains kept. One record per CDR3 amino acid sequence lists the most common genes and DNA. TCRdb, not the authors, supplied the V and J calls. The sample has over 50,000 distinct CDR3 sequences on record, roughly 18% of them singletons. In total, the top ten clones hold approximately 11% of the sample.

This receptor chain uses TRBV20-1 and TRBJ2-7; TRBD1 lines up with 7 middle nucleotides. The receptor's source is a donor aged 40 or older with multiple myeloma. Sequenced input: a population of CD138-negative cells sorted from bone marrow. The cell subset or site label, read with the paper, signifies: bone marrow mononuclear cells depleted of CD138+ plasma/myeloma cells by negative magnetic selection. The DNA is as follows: TGCAGTCTTAGACAGGGTGCTTACGAGCAGTACTTC. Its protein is CSLRQGAYEQYF.